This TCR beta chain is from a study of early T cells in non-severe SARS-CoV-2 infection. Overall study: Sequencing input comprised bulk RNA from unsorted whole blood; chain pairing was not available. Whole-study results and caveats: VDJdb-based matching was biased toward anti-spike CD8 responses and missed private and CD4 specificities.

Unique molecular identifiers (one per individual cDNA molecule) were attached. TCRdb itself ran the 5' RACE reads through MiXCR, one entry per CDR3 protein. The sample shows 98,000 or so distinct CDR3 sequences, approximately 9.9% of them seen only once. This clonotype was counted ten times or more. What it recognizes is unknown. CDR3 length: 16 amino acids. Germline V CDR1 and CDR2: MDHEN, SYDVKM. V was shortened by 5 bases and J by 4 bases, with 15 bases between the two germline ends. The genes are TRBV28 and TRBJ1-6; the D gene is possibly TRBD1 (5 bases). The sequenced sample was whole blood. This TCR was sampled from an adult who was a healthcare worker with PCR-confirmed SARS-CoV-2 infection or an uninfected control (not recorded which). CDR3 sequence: CASSSQGEGYNSPLHF. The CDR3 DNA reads TGTGCCAGCAGTAGTCAGGGTGAGGGGTATAATTCACCCCTCCACTTT.